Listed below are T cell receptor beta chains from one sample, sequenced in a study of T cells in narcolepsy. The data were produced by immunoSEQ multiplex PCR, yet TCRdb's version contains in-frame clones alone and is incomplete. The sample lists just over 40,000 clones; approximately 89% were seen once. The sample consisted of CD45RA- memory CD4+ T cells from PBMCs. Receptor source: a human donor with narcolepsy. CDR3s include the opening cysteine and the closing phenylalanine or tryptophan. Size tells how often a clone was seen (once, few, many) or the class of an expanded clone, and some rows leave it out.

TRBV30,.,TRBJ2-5,CAWSVGLAGGKETQYF
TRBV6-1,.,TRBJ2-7,CASSELAAGRSYEQYF
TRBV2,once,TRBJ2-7,CASSEAQRDEQYF
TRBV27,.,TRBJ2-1,CASSLRGVDYNEQFF
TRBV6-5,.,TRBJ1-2,CASGTGNSNYGYTF
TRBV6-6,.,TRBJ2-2,CASSRDSYTGELFF
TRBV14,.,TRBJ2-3,CASSQGPNTDTQYF
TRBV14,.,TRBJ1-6,CASSQRQNNSPLHF
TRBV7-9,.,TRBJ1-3,CASSSGNTIYF
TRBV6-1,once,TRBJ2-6,CASSPVRSGANVLTF
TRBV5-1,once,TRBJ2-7,CASSDLDEQYF
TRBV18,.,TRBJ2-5,CASSPGQETQYF
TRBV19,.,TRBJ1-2,CASSMPQAGYTF
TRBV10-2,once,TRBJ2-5,CASSDRDWETQYF
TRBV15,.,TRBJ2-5,CATSRALGSSYKTQYF
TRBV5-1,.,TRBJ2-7,CASSLGASGSNEQYF
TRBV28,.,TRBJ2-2,CASRLAGAGELFF
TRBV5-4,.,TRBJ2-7,CASSLKSGQASGKQYF
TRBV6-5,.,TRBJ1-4,CASSKDREGEKLFF
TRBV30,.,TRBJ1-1,CAWSGRRGGTEAFF
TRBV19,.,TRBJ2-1,CASRPPTRANEQFF
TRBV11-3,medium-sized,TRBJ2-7,CASSTQGHEQYF
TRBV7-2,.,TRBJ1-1,CASSSRHLYEAFF
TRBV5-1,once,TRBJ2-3,CASSLERKDTQYF
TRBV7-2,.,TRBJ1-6,CASGRGQGNSPLHF
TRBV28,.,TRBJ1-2,CASKITGGAGYGYTF
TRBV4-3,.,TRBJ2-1,CASSQEWSGGYNEQFF
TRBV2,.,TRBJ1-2,CASSEDYKRGAYGYTF
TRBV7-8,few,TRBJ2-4,CASSLLGTGVAKNIQYF